The clone carrying this TCR beta chain has only a few counts. The antigen is undetermined. Each diagnosis drew on symptoms, thyroxine, TRAb, thyroid ultrasound and orbital computed tomography findings. RNA transcripts served as the template for amplifying TCR beta CDR3 regions. The HTBI primer set served for first-round RT-PCR of the TCR CDR3. Via MiXCR, TCRdb re-called the multiplex PCR reads, giving one row per CDR3 protein. The sample includes about 270,000 distinct CDR3 sequences, approximately 20% of them seen just once. These data originate in a study of T cells in Graves' hyperthyroidism and ophthalmopathy. Study outcomes and limitations: Median prediction lead before ophthalmopathy onset was 6.5 months with the model.

The CDR3 consists of 12 residues. Germline V CDR1 and CDR2: MNHNS, SASEGT. Trimming removed 5 bases at V and 1 base at J, with 5 bases between. This receptor was taken from a young man with Graves' ophthalmopathy. Material: blood. V gene TRBV6-1 combines with J gene TRBJ1-1; D remains unclear. The CDR3 loop is CASSRENTEAFF. The DNA of the CDR3 is TGTGCCAGCAGTAGGGAGAACACTGAAGCTTTCTTT.